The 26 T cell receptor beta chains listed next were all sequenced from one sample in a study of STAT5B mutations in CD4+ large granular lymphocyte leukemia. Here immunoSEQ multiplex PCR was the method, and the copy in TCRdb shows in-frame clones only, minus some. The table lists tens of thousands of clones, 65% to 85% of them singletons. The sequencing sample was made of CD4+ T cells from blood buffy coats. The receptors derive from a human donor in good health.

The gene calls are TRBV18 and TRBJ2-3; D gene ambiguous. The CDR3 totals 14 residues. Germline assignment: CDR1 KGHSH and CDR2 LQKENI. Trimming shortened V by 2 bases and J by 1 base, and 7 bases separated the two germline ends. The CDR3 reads CASSPGVGTDTQYF. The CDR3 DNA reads TGTGCCAGCTCACCAGGGGTGGGCACAGATACGCAGTATTTT.

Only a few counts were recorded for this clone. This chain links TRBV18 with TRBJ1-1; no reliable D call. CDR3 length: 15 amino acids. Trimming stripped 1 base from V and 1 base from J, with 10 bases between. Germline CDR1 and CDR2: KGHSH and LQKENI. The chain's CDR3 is CASSPQEEPNTEAFF. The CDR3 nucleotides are TGTGCCAGCTCACCACAGGAGGAACCGAACACTGAAGCTTTCTTT.

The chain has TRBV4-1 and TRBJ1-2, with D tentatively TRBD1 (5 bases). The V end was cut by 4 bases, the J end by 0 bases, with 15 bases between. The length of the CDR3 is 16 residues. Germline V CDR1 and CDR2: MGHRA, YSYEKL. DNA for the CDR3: TGCGCCAGCAGCCGATCCGGGACCCAAGCTAACTATGGCTACACCTTC. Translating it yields CASSRSGTQANYGYTF.

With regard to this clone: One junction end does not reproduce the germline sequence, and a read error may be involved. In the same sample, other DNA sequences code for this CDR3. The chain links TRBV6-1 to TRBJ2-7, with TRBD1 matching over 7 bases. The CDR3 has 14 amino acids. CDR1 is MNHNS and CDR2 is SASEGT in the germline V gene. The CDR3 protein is CASSGGQLYYEQYF. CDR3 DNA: TGTGCCAGCAGTGGGGGACAGTTATACTACGAACAGTACTTC.

CDR3 in DNA: TGTGCCAGCAGCCCCCAGGACAGGGGGAATAATTCACCCCTCCACTTT. Translation gives CASSPQDRGNNSPLHF. V is TRBV6-6 and J is TRBJ1-6, with 10 bases that match TRBD1. Looked up from germline, CDR1 is MNHNY and CDR2 is SVGAGI (reference sequence). The CDR3 totals 16 residues. Trimming cost V 6 bases and J 5 bases; bases outside gene matches: 7.

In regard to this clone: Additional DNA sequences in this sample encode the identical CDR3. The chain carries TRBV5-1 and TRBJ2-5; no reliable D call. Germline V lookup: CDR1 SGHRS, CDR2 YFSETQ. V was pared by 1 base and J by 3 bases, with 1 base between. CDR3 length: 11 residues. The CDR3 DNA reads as TGCGCCAGCAGCTTGAAAGAGACCCAGTACTTC. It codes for CASSLKETQYF.

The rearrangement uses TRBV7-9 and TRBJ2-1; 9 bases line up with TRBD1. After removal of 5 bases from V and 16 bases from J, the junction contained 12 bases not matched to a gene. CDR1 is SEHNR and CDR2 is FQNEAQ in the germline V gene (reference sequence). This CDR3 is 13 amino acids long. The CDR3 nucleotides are TGTGCCAGCAGCCCTCAATCGGGACAGGGCCATTTCTTC. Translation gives CASSPQSGQGHFF.

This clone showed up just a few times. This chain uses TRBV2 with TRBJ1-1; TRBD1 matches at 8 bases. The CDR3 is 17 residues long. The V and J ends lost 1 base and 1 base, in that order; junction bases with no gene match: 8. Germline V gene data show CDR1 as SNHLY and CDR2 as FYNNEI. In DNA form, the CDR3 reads TGTGCCAGCAGTGAAGACAGGGGGAGTGGAAAGAACACTGAAGCTTTCTTT. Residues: CASSEDRGSGKNTEAFF.

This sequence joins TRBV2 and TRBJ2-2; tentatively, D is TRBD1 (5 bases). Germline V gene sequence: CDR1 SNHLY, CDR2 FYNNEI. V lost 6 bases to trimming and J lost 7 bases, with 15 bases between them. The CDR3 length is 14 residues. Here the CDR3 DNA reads TGTGCCAGCAGACTCTTTGTACAGGACGGGGAGCTGTTTTTT. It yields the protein CASRLFVQDGELFF.

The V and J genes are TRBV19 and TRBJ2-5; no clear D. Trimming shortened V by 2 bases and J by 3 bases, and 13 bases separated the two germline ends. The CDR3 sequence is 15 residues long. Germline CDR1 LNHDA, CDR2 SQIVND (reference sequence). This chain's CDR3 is CASSISGSPKETQYF. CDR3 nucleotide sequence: TGTGCCAGTAGTATAAGTGGGTCCCCGAAAGAGACCCAGTACTTC.

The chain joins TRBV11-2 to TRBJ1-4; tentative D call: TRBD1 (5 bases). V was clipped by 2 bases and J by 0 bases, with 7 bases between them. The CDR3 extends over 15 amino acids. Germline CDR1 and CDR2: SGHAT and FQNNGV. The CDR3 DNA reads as TGTGCCAGCAGCTTACAGGGCTCAACTAATGAAAAACTGTTTTTT. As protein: CASSLQGSTNEKLFF.

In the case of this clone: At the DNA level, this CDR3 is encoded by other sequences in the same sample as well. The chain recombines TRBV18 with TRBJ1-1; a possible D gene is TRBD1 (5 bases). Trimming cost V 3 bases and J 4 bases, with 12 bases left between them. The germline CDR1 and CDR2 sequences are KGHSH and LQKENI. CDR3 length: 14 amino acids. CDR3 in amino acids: CASSPAGGSTEAFF. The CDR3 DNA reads TGTGCCAGCTCACCGGCGGGGGGAAGCACTGAAGCTTTCTTT. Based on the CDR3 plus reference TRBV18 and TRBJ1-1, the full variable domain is NAGVMQNPRHLVRRRGQEARLRCSPMKGHSHVYWYRQLPEEGLKFMVYLQKENIIDESGMPKERFSAEFPKEGPSILRIQQVVRGDSAAYFCASSPAGGSTEAFFGQGTRLTVV.

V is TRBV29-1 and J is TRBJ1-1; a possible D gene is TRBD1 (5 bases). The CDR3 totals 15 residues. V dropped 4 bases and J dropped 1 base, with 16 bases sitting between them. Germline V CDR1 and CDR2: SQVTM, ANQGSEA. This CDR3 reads CSVVMGGRGNTEAFF. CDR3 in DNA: TGCAGCGTTGTTATGGGTGGGAGGGGGAACACTGAAGCTTTCTTT.

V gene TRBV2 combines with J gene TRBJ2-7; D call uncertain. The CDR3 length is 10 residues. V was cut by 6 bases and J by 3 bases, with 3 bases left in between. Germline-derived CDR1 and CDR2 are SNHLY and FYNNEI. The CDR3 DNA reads TGTGCCAGCAGGGACTACGAGCAGTACGTC. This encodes CASRDYEQYV.

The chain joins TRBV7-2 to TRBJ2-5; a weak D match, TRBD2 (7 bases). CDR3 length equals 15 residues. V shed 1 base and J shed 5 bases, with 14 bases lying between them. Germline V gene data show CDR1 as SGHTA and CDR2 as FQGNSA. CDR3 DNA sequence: TGTGCCAGCAGCTTAGGGGGAGGGGGGTTCGAGACCCAGTACTTC. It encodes CASSLGGGGFETQYF.

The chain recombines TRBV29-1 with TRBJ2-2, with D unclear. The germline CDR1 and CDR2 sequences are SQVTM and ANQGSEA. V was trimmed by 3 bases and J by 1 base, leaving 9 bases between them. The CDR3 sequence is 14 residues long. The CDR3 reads CSVDRGGNTGELFF. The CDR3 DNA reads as TGCAGCGTTGATCGAGGTGGGAACACCGGGGAGCTGTTTTTT.

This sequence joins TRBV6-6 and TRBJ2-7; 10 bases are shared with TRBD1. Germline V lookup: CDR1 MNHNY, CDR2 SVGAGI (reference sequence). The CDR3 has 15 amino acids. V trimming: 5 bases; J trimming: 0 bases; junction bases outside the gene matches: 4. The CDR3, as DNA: TGTGCCAGCAGTCGACGGACAGGGGGCTCCTACGAGCAGTACTTC. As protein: CASSRRTGGSYEQYF.

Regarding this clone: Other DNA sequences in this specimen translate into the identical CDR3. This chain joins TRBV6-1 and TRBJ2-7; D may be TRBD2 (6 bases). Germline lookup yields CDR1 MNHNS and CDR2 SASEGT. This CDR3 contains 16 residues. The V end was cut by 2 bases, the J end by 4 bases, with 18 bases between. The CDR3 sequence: CASSERSWGDRYEQYV. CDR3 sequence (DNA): TGTGCCAGCAGTGAACGGTCTTGGGGGGATCGATACGAGCAGTACGTC.

The CDR3 is CASSLDSGPTTTQYF. The CDR3 bases are TGTGCCAGCAGCTTAGATAGCGGACCGACGACGACCCAGTACTTC. This sequence joins TRBV11-2 and TRBJ2-5; D possibly corresponds to TRBD2 (6 bases). Trimming shortened V by 0 bases and J by 7 bases, and 15 bases separated the two germline ends. The CDR3 runs to 15 residues. Germline CDR1 reads SGHAT; CDR2 reads FQNNGV.

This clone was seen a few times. CDR3 sequence reads: CASSEIPDQPQHF. CDR3 sequence (DNA): TGCGCCAGCAGCGAGATCCCCGATCAGCCCCAGCATTTT. The rearrangement uses TRBV5-1 and TRBJ1-5, with no clear D. The germline V gene encodes CDR1 SGHRS and CDR2 YFSETQ. The V end lost 4 bases, the J end lost 5 bases, and 10 bases lay between the germline ends. The CDR3 runs 13 residues.

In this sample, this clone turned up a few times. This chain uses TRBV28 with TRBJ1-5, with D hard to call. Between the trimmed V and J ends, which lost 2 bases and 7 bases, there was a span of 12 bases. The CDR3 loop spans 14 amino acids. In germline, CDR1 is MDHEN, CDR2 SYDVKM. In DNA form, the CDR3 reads TGTGCCAGCAGTTTAACGGGCGAACGGCAGCCCCAGCATTTT. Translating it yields CASSLTGERQPQHF.

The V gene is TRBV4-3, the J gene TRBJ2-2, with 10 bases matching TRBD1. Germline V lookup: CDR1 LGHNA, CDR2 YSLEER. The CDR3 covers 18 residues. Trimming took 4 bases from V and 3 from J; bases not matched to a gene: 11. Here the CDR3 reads CASSRGPGTGADTGELFF. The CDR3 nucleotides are TGCGCCAGCAGCCGGGGGCCCGGGACAGGGGCCGACACCGGGGAGCTGTTTTTT.

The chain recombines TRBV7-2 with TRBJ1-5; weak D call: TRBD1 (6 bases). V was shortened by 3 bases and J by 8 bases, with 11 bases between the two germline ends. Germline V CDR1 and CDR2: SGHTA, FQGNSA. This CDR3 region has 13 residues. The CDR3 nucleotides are TGTGCCAGCAGCTTGTACAGGGTGGAGCCCCAGCATTTT. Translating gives CASSLYRVEPQHF.

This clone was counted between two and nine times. The CDR3 spells CASSIDLTAYEQYF. CDR3 in DNA: TGTGCCAGTAGTATAGATCTGACAGCCTACGAGCAGTACTTC. The rearrangement links TRBV19 to TRBJ2-7, with D possibly matching TRBD1 (5 bases). CDR1 LNHDA and CDR2 SQIVND come from the germline V gene (reference sequence). CDR3 size: 14 residues. V was clipped by 0 bases and J by 2 bases, with 8 bases between them.

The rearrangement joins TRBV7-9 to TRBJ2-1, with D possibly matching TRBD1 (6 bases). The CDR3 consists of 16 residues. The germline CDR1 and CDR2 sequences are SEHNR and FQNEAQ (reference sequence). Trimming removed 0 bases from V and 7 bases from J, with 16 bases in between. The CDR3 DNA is TGTGCCAGCAGCTTAGCGCGCGGCCTAAGGGGGAATGAGCAGTTCTTC. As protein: CASSLARGLRGNEQFF.

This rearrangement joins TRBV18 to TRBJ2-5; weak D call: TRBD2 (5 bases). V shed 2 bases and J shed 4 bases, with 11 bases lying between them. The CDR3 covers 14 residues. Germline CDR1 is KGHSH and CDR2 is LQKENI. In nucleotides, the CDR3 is TGTGCCAGCTCACCATCGGGTGCGGGAGAGACCCAGTACTTC. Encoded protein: CASSPSGAGETQYF.